This TCR beta chain was recorded in a study of T cell responses to AZD1222 COVID-19 vaccine. Findings and limits, study-wide: The donors showed a predominance of white British ancestry and of females, with possible underestimation of clonal diversity. Elevations in Spike-specific TCR breadth and depth followed administration of two AZD1222 doses.

Some clones are missing from TCRdb's copy, which holds only in-frame ones; the method was immunoSEQ multiplex PCR. The sample has 140,000 to 150,000 clones, 75% to 90% seen once. Turning to this clone: What it binds is not known.

Germline V gene lookup returns CDR1 ENHRY and CDR2 SYGVKD. V dropped 8 bases and J dropped 7; count of bases not matched to a gene: 13. The CDR3 is 14 residues long. This sequence originates from an adult in good health. The sample in question was peripheral blood, obtained on day 0 of MenACWY control vaccination. This sequence joins TRBV10-3 and TRBJ1-2; 7 bases fit TRBD1. The CDR3 sequence is CAIQGYRDSSGYTF. In DNA form, the CDR3 reads TGTGCCATCCAAGGTTACAGGGACAGCTCTGGCTACACCTTC.